A selection of T cell receptor beta chains follows, all from one sample in a study of cytomegalovirus exposure and HLA in healthy donors. Some clones are missing from TCRdb's copy, which holds only in-frame ones; the method was immunoSEQ multiplex PCR. The profile shows roughly 120,000 clones, less than 85% of them singletons. The sample consisted of PBMCs. Every receptor here comes from a man aged 50 or older in good health and CMV-seropositive. CDR3s include the opening cysteine and the closing phenylalanine or tryptophan. Each record gives: J gene, clone size, D gene, V gene, CDR3 protein, CDR3 DNA. The D gene is left open where the match is weak. Only part of the rows carry a size: once, few, many, or a class if the clone is expanded.

>TRBJ2-7|.|TRBD1|TRBV14
CASSQGGRGPYEQYF
TGTGCCAGCAGCCAAGGAGGCAGGGGGCCCTACGAGCAGTACTTC
>TRBJ1-1|.|.|TRBV5-1
CASSSYRNTEAFF
TGCGCCAGCAGCTCCTACAGGAACACTGAAGCTTTCTTT
>TRBJ1-1|.|.|TRBV11-2
CASSLGRGGKLNTEAFF
TGTGCCAGCAGCTTAGGGAGGGGGGGAAAACTGAACACTGAAGCTTTCTTT
>TRBJ1-1|.|.|TRBV7-9
CASSLAVGPNTEAFF
TGTGCCAGCAGCTTAGCGGTTGGGCCGAACACTGAAGCTTTCTTT
>TRBJ1-6|.|.|TRBV5-4
CASSLKRGYNSPLHF
TGTGCCAGCAGCTTAAAAAGGGGCTATAATTCACCCCTCCACTTT
>TRBJ2-3|once|.|TRBV4-1
CASSQGERSSTDTQYF
TGCGCCAGCAGCCAAGGGGAGCGGTCTAGCACAGATACGCAGTATTTT
>TRBJ2-7|few|TRBD1|TRBV5-4
CASRDGTGWTYEQYF
TGTGCCAGCAGGGACGGGACAGGGTGGACCTACGAGCAGTACTTC
>TRBJ1-4|.|.|TRBV11-2
CASSPSDSFEKLFF
TGTGCCAGCAGCCCCAGCGACAGTTTTGAAAAACTGTTTTTT
>TRBJ2-2|once|.|TRBV7-9
CASSMTGNTGELFF
TGTGCCAGCAGCATGACAGGGAACACCGGGGAGCTGTTTTTT
>TRBJ1-1|.|TRBD1|TRBV6-6
CASSQTGQRRTEAFF
TGTGCCAGCAGTCAAACGGGACAGCGGCGGACTGAAGCTTTCTTT
>TRBJ2-3|.|TRBD1|TRBV4-2
CASSQRMTGQGADTQYF
TGTGCCAGCAGCCAAAGGATGACGGGACAGGGGGCAGATACGCAGTATTTT
>TRBJ1-2|.|.|TRBV10-1
CASSEGRYYGYTF
TGCGCCAGCAGTGAAGGCAGGTACTATGGCTACACCTTC
>TRBJ1-1|.|.|TRBV9
CASSVTGGTEAFF
TGTGCCAGCAGCGTTACAGGAGGGACTGAAGCTTTCTTT
>TRBJ2-7|.|TRBD1|TRBV19
CASSKQGARSYEQYF
TGTGCCAGTAGTAAGCAGGGGGCTCGCTCCTACGAGCAGTACTTC
>TRBJ2-3|.|TRBD1|TRBV5-1
CASSFESGTGGTDTQYF
TGCGCCAGCAGCTTCGAATCCGGGACAGGGGGTACAGATACGCAGTATTTT
>TRBJ2-1|.|TRBD2|TRBV27
CASSLSGSPYNEQFF
TGTGCCAGCAGTTTGAGCGGGAGTCCCTACAATGAGCAGTTCTTC
>TRBJ1-1|.|.|TRBV27
CASSSRTVPSLNTEAFF
TGTGCCAGCAGTTCCCGGACAGTACCATCATTGAACACTGAAGCTTTCTTT
>TRBJ2-1|.|TRBD2|TRBV7-6
CASSWTSGRSYEQFF
TGTGCCAGCAGTTGGACTAGCGGGAGATCTTATGAGCAGTTCTTC
>TRBJ2-7|few|TRBD1|TRBV6-4
CASSLTGTGAYEQYF
TGTGCCAGCAGCCTAACCGGGACAGGCGCCTACGAGCAGTACTTC
>TRBJ2-2|.|.|TRBV27
CASSWGEGYTGELFF
TGTGCCAGCAGTTGGGGAGAGGGATACACCGGGGAGCTGTTTTTT
>TRBJ2-2|once|TRBD1|TRBV7-2
CASSFRQGVGTGELFF
TGTGCCAGCAGCTTCCGACAGGGGGTAGGGACCGGGGAGCTGTTTTTT
>TRBJ2-7|.|.|TRBV18
CASSLTSKGDEQYF
TGTGCCAGCTCACTGACTAGTAAGGGCGACGAGCAGTACTTC
>TRBJ2-7|.|TRBD1|TRBV19
CASSLDRGLSYEQYF
TGTGCCAGTAGTCTCGACAGGGGGCTTTCCTACGAGCAGTACTTC
>TRBJ2-5|few|TRBD1|TRBV18
CASSPGTGGPGAQYF
TGTGCCAGCTCCCCCGGGACAGGGGGCCCGGGGGCCCAGTACTTC
>TRBJ2-1|few|TRBD2|TRBV28
CASSLYTSGSREQFF
TGTGCCAGCAGTTTATATACTAGCGGGAGTCGGGAGCAGTTCTTC
>TRBJ2-7|.|.|TRBV11-2
CASSAGTRSYEQYF
TGTGCCAGCAGCGCCGGGACTCGGTCCTACGAGCAGTACTTC
>TRBJ2-3|once|TRBD2|TRBV5-4
CASSPAGGGTQYF
TGTGCCAGCAGCCCCGCGGGGGGTGGTACGCAGTATTTT
>TRBJ1-6|few|TRBD1|TRBV28
CASSLDRPSGGSPLHF
TGTGCCAGCAGTTTGGACAGGCCCTCAGGGGGTTCACCCCTCCACTTT
>TRBJ1-2|.|.|TRBV7-2
CASSLAYGKAKAFNYGYTF
TGTGCCAGCAGCTTAGCGTATGGAAAAGCGAAGGCTTTTAACTATGGCTACACCTTC
>TRBJ1-5|.|.|TRBV6-5
CASSSGQSEHF
TGTGCCAGCAGTTCCGGACAGTCCGAGCATTTT
>TRBJ2-5|.|.|TRBV5-1
CASSGGGVRETQYF
TGCGCCAGCAGCGGTGGAGGCGTGAGGGAGACCCAGTACTTC
>TRBJ2-1|.|TRBD2|TRBV6-6
CASSYSGTNPNEQFF
TGTGCCAGCAGTTACTCCGGGACTAACCCCAATGAGCAGTTCTTC
>TRBJ1-1|once|.|TRBV5-6
CASSSVKIGGTEAFF
TGTGCCAGCAGCTCTGTAAAGATAGGGGGCACTGAAGCTTTCTTT
>TRBJ1-5|.|.|TRBV7-2
CASSSPGSNQPQHF
TGTGCCAGCAGCTCCCCGGGAAGCAATCAGCCCCAGCATTTT
>TRBJ1-1|few|.|TRBV6-1
CASSAGGGGNTEAFF
TGTGCCAGCAGTGCGGGGGGAGGAGGGAACACTGAAGCTTTCTTT
>TRBJ2-3|.|.|TRBV7-9
CASSPVGDTQYF
TGTGCCAGCAGCCCGGTCGGAGATACGCAGTATTTT
>TRBJ1-1|few|.|TRBV19
CASSIDGGHPKGTEAFF
TGTGCCAGTAGTATAGATGGGGGACACCCTAAGGGCACTGAAGCTTTCTTT
>TRBJ2-7|few|.|TRBV5-1
CASSLRDSFYEQYF
TGCGCCAGCAGCTTACGGGACTCCTTCTACGAGCAGTACTTC
>TRBJ1-5|.|TRBD1|TRBV11-2
CASSRQGAREPQHF
TGTGCCAGCAGCCGACAGGGGGCTAGGGAGCCCCAGCATTTT
>TRBJ1-2|.|TRBD1|TRBV19
CASSIWGTGRYGYTF
TGTGCCAGTAGTATCTGGGGGACAGGGAGGTATGGCTACACCTTC
>TRBJ1-6|.|TRBD1|TRBV19
CASSTRTGDNSPLHF
TGTGCCAGTAGTACCCGGACAGGCGATAATTCACCCCTCCACTTT
>TRBJ2-5|.|TRBD1|TRBV6-6
CASSWTGRGETQYF
TGTGCCAGCAGTTGGACAGGTCGAGGAGAGACCCAGTACTTC
>TRBJ1-4|.|.|TRBV4-1
CASSQERPATNEKLFF
TGCGCCAGCAGCCAAGAGAGGCCCGCAACTAATGAAAAACTGTTTTTT
>TRBJ2-5|few|TRBD1|TRBV7-9
CASSLTGGESQYF
TGTGCCAGCAGCTTGACAGGGGGGGAGTCCCAGTACTTC
>TRBJ2-1|.|TRBD2|TRBV5-6
CASSRGLAAPPRDEQFF
TGTGCCAGCAGCAGGGGACTAGCGGCTCCCCCCAGGGATGAGCAGTTCTTC
>TRBJ2-5|.|TRBD2|TRBV11-2
CASSLVGLAVETQYF
TGTGCCAGCAGCTTGGTAGGACTAGCCGTCGAGACCCAGTACTTC
>TRBJ1-1|.|.|TRBV2
CASSAETEAFF
TGTGCCAGCAGCGCGGAAACCGAAGCTTTCTTT
>TRBJ1-2|.|TRBD1|TRBV29-1
CSVEKTGADYGYTF
TGCAGCGTTGAAAAGACAGGGGCTGACTATGGCTACACCTTC
>TRBJ2-7|.|.|TRBV28
CASSLYVGQRVGNEQYF
TGTGCCAGCAGCCTGTATGTTGGACAAAGGGTGGGTAACGAGCAGTACTTC
>TRBJ2-7|.|TRBD1|TRBV2
CASTGQGDYEQYF
TGTGCCAGCACCGGACAGGGAGACTACGAGCAGTACTTC
>TRBJ1-5|once|.|TRBV5-1
CASAETVNQPQHF
TGCGCCAGCGCGGAAACGGTCAATCAGCCCCAGCATTTT
>TRBJ2-1|.|TRBD2|TRBV30
CAWSVLLAGVGSSYNEQFF
TGTGCCTGGAGTGTACTTCTAGCGGGAGTTGGGAGCTCCTACAATGAGCAGTTCTTC
>TRBJ1-2|.|.|TRBV6-4
CAHPPTENYGYTF
TGTGCCCACCCCCCGACAGAAAACTATGGCTACACCTTC
>TRBJ1-1|few|.|TRBV14
CASSRGGNTEAFF
TGTGCCAGCAGCAGGGGAGGGAACACTGAAGCTTTCTTT
>TRBJ1-5|.|TRBD1|TRBV25-1
CASRGTGNQPQHF
TGTGCCAGCCGAGGGACAGGCAATCAGCCCCAGCATTTT
>TRBJ2-7|.|.|TRBV10-2
CASRDPEGYEQYF
TGCGCCAGCAGAGACCCGGAGGGGTACGAGCAGTACTTC
>TRBJ2-3|few|TRBD2|TRBV11-3
CASSWSSGGDTQYF
TGTGCCAGCAGCTGGTCTAGCGGGGGGGATACGCAGTATTTT
>TRBJ2-7|.|.|TRBV18
CASTTGSLNYEQYF
TGTGCCAGCACAACAGGGTCCCTCAACTACGAGCAGTACTTC
>TRBJ2-5|few|TRBD2|TRBV19
CASSRDYRQETQYF
TGTGCCAGTAGTCGGGACTACAGGCAAGAGACCCAGTACTTC